This T cell receptor (beta chain) derives from a study of PD-L1 blockade in urothelial cancer. For the study at large: Blood samples had a median of 141,255 T cells.

Regarding time point: peripheral blood 6 weeks after treatment start. This clone was detected only a few times. Sequenced by immunoSEQ multiplex PCR; TCRdb stores in-frame clones only, minus some. The sample yields about 76,000 clones, around 93% seen once. Germline lookup yields CDR1 LNHDA and CDR2 SQIVND (reference sequence). J lost 5 bases, V lost 5 bases, and 4 bases had no gene match. CDR3 length: 14 residues. This specimen was PBMCs, taken around atezolizumab (anti-PD-L1) treatment. This chain links TRBV19 with TRBJ2-3, with 10 bases matching TRBD1. This receptor was taken from an elderly woman with urothelial cancer. Written as DNA, the CDR3 is TGTGCCAGTAGTCTTAGGACAGGGGGAGATACGCAGTATTTT. Protein sequence: CASSLRTGGDTQYF.